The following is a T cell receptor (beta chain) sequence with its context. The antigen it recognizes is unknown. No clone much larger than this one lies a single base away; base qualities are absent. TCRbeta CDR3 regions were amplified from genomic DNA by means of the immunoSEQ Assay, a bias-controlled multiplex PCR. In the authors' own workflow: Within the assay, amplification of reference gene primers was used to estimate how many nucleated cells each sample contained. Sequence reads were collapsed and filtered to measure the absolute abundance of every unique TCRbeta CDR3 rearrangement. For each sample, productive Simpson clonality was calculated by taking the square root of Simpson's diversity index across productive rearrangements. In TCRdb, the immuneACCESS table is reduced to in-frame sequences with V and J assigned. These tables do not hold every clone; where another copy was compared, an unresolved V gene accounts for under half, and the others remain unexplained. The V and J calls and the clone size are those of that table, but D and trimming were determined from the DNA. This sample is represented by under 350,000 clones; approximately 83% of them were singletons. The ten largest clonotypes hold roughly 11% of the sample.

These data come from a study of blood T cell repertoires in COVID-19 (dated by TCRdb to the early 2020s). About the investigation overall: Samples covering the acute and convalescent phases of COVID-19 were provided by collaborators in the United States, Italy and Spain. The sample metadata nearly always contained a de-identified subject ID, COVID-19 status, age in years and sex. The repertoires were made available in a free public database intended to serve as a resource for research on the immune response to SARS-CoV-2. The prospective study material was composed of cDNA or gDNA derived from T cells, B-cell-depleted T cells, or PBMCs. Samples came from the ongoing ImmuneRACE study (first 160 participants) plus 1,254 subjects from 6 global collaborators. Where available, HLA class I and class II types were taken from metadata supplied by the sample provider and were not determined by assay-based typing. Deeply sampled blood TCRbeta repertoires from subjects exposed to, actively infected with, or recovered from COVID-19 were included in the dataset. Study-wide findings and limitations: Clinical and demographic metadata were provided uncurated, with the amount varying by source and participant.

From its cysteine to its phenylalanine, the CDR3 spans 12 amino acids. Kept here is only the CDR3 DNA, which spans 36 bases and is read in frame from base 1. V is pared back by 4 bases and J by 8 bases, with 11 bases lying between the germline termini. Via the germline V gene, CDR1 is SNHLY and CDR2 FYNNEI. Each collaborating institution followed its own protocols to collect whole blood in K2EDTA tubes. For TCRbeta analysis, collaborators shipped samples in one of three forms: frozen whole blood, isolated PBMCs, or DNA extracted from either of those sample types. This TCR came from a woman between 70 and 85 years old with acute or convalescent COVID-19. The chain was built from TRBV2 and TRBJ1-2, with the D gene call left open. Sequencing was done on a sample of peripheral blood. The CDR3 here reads CASSGEVWGYTF. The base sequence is TGTGCCAGCAGTGGTGAGGTCTGGGGCTACACCTTC.